These 5 T cell receptor beta chains originate from one sample sequenced in a study of blood T cells in healthy people across ages. Then a second PCR, running about 7 to 11 cycles, was carried out with a sample-barcoded 5' primer and a J-beta primer mix. TCRdb processed the 5' RACE reads anew with MiXCR; each CDR3 protein has one entry. Counted here are roughly 1,000,000 distinct CDR3 sequences, roughly 24% occurring once; the ten biggest clones make up around 0.75%. This sample also belongs to another study, concerning T cells of mothers and their children.

Material for sequencing was blood. Receptor source: a girl under 10 years old in good health.

This chain uses TRBV12-2 with TRBJ2-1; the tabulated D call, TRBD2, remains unverified against the DNA. TRBV12-2 is classified as a pseudogene. The CDR3 sequence is 16 residues long. The CDR3 sequence: CASRLPAGTPSNEQFF. For the CDR3, the DNA is TGTGCAAGTCGCTTACCCGCCGGGACTCCTTCGAATGAGCAGTTCTTC.

This clonotype came up a few times. The chain is built from TRBV2 and TRBJ1-2, with 11 bases matching TRBD1. The CDR3 covers 12 residues. Per the germline V gene, CDR1 is SNHLY and CDR2 is FYNNEI. V shed 11 bases, J shed 3 bases, and the junction held 2 bases outside the gene matches. The DNA for the CDR3 is TGTGCCGGGACAGGGGGTCACTATGGCTACACCTTC. As protein: CAGTGGHYGYTF.

V gene TRBV2 combines with J gene TRBJ2-4, with TRBD2 matching over 10 bases. The V segment lost 8 bases and the J segment 4 bases; nucleotides outside the gene matches: 14. Germline V CDR1 and CDR2: SNHLY, FYNNEI. CDR3 length: 17 residues. The CDR3 coding sequence is TGTGCCAGCCTGAGCGGGAGGGCCGTGTGGGGTAAAAACATTCAGTACTTC. It specifies CASLSGRAVWGKNIQYF. Using reference TRBV2 and TRBJ2-4 for the parts outside the CDR3, the full variable domain is EPEVTQTPSHQVTQMGQEVILRCVPISNHLYFYWYRQILGQKVEFLVSFYNNEISEKSEIFDDQFSVERPDGSNFTLKIRSTKLEDSAMYFCASLSGRAVWGKNIQYFGAGTRLSVL.

Remarks on this clonotype: The junction and the germline gene differ at one end; a read error may be behind it. This sequence joins TRBV20-1 and TRBJ1-5; D gene ambiguous. Germline lookup yields CDR1 DFQATT and CDR2 SNEGSKA (reference sequence). The CDR3 spans 12 residues. CDR3 sequence: CSTSSGNQPQHF. CDR3 in DNA: TGCAGTACTAGCTCGGGCAATCAGCCCCAGCATTTT.

The rearrangement links TRBV9 to TRBJ2-5, with D tentatively TRBD1 (7 bases). The V end was cut by 0 bases, the J end by 5 bases, with 14 bases between. The CDR3 consists of 15 residues. Germline V lookup: CDR1 SGDLS, CDR2 YYNGEE. CDR3 DNA sequence: TGTGCCAGCAGCGTAGGCGGGACAGCGTGGGAGACCCAGTACTTC. The encoded protein is CASSVGGTAWETQYF.